This TCR beta chain was obtained from a study of T cells in Graves' hyperthyroidism and ophthalmopathy. Study-wide points: Progression to ophthalmopathy was predicted a median of 6.5 months early.

This clonotype appeared many times. Its antigen is undetermined. RNA transcripts served as the template for amplifying TCR beta CDR3 regions. TCR CDR3 underwent first-round RT-PCR with the HTBI primer set. TCRdb reanalysed the multiplex PCR reads using MiXCR and keeps one entry per CDR3 protein. Seen here are 370,000 or so distinct CDR3 sequences, about 15% observed once, and the top ten hold 28%. Patients were aged 18 to 65, had disease duration under 2 months, and had newly diagnosed hyperthyroidism. At first hyperthyroidism diagnosis, before any ophthalmopathy symptoms, the blood sample was collected. In germline, CDR1 is DFQATT, CDR2 SNEGSKA (reference sequence). This CDR3 contains 12 residues.

The chain carries TRBV20-1 and TRBJ2-7, with 9 bases identical to TRBD1. The specimen sequenced was blood. The sequence was collected from a woman in her late teens or twenties with Graves' hyperthyroidism that later progressed to Graves' ophthalmopathy. CDR3 bases: TGCAGCTACCGGGACAGGGAGTACGAGCAGTACTTC. Translated: CSYRDREYEQYF.